The 19 T cell receptor beta chains listed next were all sequenced from one sample in a study of blood T cell repertoires in COVID-19. Clones were sequenced by immunoSEQ multiplex PCR, and TCRdb holds only the in-frame ones, with some missing. Of 310,000 or so clones listed, around 82% were seen once; the top ten hold 1.2%. The sample comprised peripheral blood. These TCRs come from a woman aged 50 to 60 with acute or convalescent COVID-19.

This clone came up a few times. The V call is TRBV27, the J call TRBJ2-7; D is possibly TRBD1 (6 bases). This CDR3 is built from 15 residues. Trimming pared 2 bases from V and 1 base from J, leaving 12 bases between. CDR1 is MNHEY, CDR2 SMNVEV, per germline (reference sequence). The CDR3 loop reads CASSLSGTYSYEQYF. The DNA for the CDR3 is TGTGCCAGCAGTTTAAGTGGGACATATTCCTACGAGCAGTACTTC.

The CDR3 sequence is CASSREGTAWVEGTQYF. The DNA of the CDR3 is TGTGCCAGTAGTAGAGAAGGGACAGCCTGGGTGGAGGGTACGCAGTATTTT. The gene calls are TRBV19 and TRBJ2-3; D possibly corresponds to TRBD1 (7 bases). Germline CDR1 is LNHDA and CDR2 is SQIVND (reference sequence). This CDR3 has 17 amino acids. V was clipped by 4 bases and J by 8 bases, with 25 bases between them.

The chain recombines TRBV5-6 with TRBJ1-1; no definite D call. Trimming removed 2 bases at V and 4 bases at J, with 12 bases between. The CDR3 has 14 amino acids. Per germline, CDR1 SGHDT and CDR2 YYEEEE. This CDR3 reads CASSFPLIGTEAFF. Here the CDR3 DNA reads TGTGCCAGCAGCTTCCCCCTCATCGGCACTGAAGCTTTCTTT.

The chain carries TRBV7-2 and TRBJ1-6; 7 nucleotides align to TRBD1. The V gene's germline CDR1 is SGHTA and CDR2 FQGNSA. V trimming: 5 bases; J trimming: 11 bases; junction bases outside the gene matches: 3. The CDR3 covers 12 residues. DNA for the CDR3: TGTGCCAGCAGCCCGACAGGGACACCCCTCCACTTT. As protein: CASSPTGTPLHF.

The chain couples TRBV20-1 to TRBJ2-1; no firm D call. The CDR3 contains 11 residues. Per germline, CDR1 DFQATT and CDR2 SNEGSKA (reference sequence). V lost 3 bases and J 9 bases, leaving 9 bases between the germline ends. The CDR3 sequence is CSASQEGEQFF. The CDR3 coding sequence is TGCAGTGCTAGCCAGGAAGGTGAGCAGTTCTTC.

The chain couples TRBV29-1 to TRBJ2-1; TRBD2 matches 9 bases. This CDR3 region has 13 residues. The germline V gene encodes CDR1 SQVTM and CDR2 ANQGSEA. J gave up 6 bases and V 3 bases, and 3 bases lay outside the gene matches. The CDR3 here is CSVEGTSTNEQFF. DNA for the CDR3: TGCAGCGTTGAGGGGACTAGCACCAATGAGCAGTTCTTC.

The V call is TRBV14, the J call TRBJ2-1; TRBD2 aligns across 8 bases. The CDR3 consists of 16 residues. Trimming cost V 0 bases and J 5 bases; bases outside gene matches: 6. Germline CDR1 is SGHDN and CDR2 is FVKESK. The CDR3 DNA reads as TGTGCCAGCAGCCAAGACACCCACGGGGGGGACAATGAGCAGTTCTTC. Translating gives CASSQDTHGGDNEQFF.

J is TRBJ2-3 and V is TRBV6-2 or TRBV6-3; no reliable D call. Per germline, CDR1 MNHEY and CDR2 SVGEGT. The ends were cut back, 5 bases at V and 1 base at J, with 10 bases in the middle. The CDR3 loop spans 14 amino acids. CDR3 amino acids: CASSLVSRTDTQYF. The CDR3 DNA is TGTGCCAGCAGTCTCGTCTCCCGCACAGATACGCAGTATTTT.

Here the CDR3 DNA reads TGTGCCAGCAGCCCCAGATACATTCAGTACTTC. Translation gives CASSPRYIQYF. The J gene is TRBJ2-4, the V gene TRBV12-3 or TRBV12-4; D is ambiguous. CDR3 length: 11 amino acids. V lost 6 bases, J lost 8 bases, and 8 bases lay in between.

This clone was counted once. The chain uses TRBV7-2 and TRBJ1-1, with 7 bases matching TRBD1. Germline V gene data show CDR1 as SGHTA and CDR2 as FQGNSA. V was pared by 1 base and J by 5 bases, with 13 bases of the junction left unmatched. This CDR3 region has 17 residues. The CDR3 region has the DNA TGTGCCAGCAGCTTAGATAGTGACACAGGGGATGGGACTGAAGCTTTCTTT. As protein: CASSLDSDTGDGTEAFF.

On this clone itself: This same CDR3 is encoded by further DNA sequences in the sample. The V gene is TRBV6-5, the J gene TRBJ1-2, with 7 bases identical to TRBD1. J was trimmed by 3 bases and V by 5 bases; bases with no gene match: 3. CDR1 and CDR2 (germline): MNHEY, SVGAGI. This CDR3 spans 13 amino acids. The DNA for the CDR3 is TGTGCCAGCAGTCGAGACAGGGACTATGGCTACACCTTC. Translated: CASSRDRDYGYTF.

V is TRBV6-6 and J is TRBJ1-6; D not resolved. CDR1 MNHNY and CDR2 SVGAGI come from the germline V gene (reference sequence). The CDR3 has 14 amino acids. Trimming removed 1 base from V and 5 bases from J, with 6 bases in between. This CDR3 reads CASSYLSDNSPLHF. In nucleotides, the CDR3 is TGTGCCAGCAGTTACTTGTCTGATAATTCACCCCTCCACTTT.

V and J are TRBV10-3 and TRBJ1-5, with D maybe TRBD1 (5 bases). The CDR3 sequence is 12 residues long. Germline loops: CDR1 ENHRY, CDR2 SYGVKD. V gave up 10 bases and J gave up 0 bases, with 7 bases separating them. The CDR3 protein is CATQDSNQPQHF. The CDR3 bases are TGTGCCACACAGGATAGCAATCAGCCCCAGCATTTT.

This clone was picked up a small number of times. This chain joins TRBV29-1 and TRBJ2-1; D unclear. V gave up 3 bases and J gave up 12 bases, with 12 bases separating them. CDR3 length: 11 residues. Germline V gene data show CDR1 as SQVTM and CDR2 as ANQGSEA. The CDR3 DNA sequence: TGCAGCGTTGATTTACAGAATCTGCAGTTCTTC. Its protein product is CSVDLQNLQFF.

The CDR3 DNA reads as TGTGCCAGCTCACCCGGGACAGGGCCTGAAGCTTTCTTT. Translating it yields CASSPGTGPEAFF. The chain has TRBV18 and TRBJ1-1, with 9 bases identical to TRBD1. The CDR3 consists of 13 residues. V lost 3 bases to trimming and J lost 6 bases; unmatched junction nucleotides: 2. CDR1 and CDR2 from the germline V gene are KGHSH and LQKENI.

In this sample, this clone turned up a few times. V gene TRBV15 combines with J gene TRBJ1-5; D call uncertain. Germline assignment: CDR1 LNHNV and CDR2 YYDKDF (reference sequence). This CDR3 spans 16 amino acids. Trimming took off 3 bases at V and 2 bases at J, with 14 bases between the two ends. The CDR3 sequence: CATSRTASSGNQPQHF. CDR3 nucleotide sequence: TGTGCCACCAGCAGGACTGCTTCCTCAGGCAATCAGCCCCAGCATTTT.

The rearrangement joins TRBV20-1 to TRBJ1-1; D might be TRBD1 (6 bases). The V end was cut by 4 bases, the J end by 3 bases, with 6 bases between. Germline V CDR1 and CDR2: DFQATT, SNEGSKA (reference sequence). The CDR3 has 11 amino acids. The CDR3 DNA reads TGCAGTGCTACAGGGGACACTGAAGCTTTCTTT. Translation: CSATGDTEAFF.

In DNA, the CDR3 is TGTGCCAGCAGCCGACAGGGTAGGCAGGAGACCCAGTACTTC. Translated, it gives CASSRQGRQETQYF. This chain links TRBV27 with TRBJ2-5; 7 bases are shared with TRBD1. CDR1 is MNHEY and CDR2 is SMNVEV in the germline V gene (reference sequence). The CDR3 spans 14 residues. After removal of 6 bases from V and 5 bases from J, the junction contained 9 bases not matched to a gene.

This chain joins TRBV10-1 and TRBJ1-1, with D maybe TRBD1 (6 bases). V lost 4 bases and J 2 bases, leaving 8 bases between the germline ends. Germline loops: CDR1 WNHNN, CDR2 SYGVQD (reference sequence). The CDR3 has 13 amino acids. The CDR3 is CASSAGGNTEAFF. The DNA for the CDR3 is TGCGCCAGCAGTGCGGGGGGCAACACTGAAGCTTTCTTT.